This passage covers 2 T cell receptor beta chains from one sample sequenced in a study of T cells in Graves' hyperthyroidism and ophthalmopathy. What was amplified from RNA transcripts were TCR beta CDR3 regions. TCR CDR3 underwent first-round RT-PCR with the HTBI primer set. TCRdb called the multiplex PCR reads again in MiXCR, with one record for every CDR3 protein. The data show a few hundred thousand distinct CDR3 sequences, roughly 46% seen once. The sequenced sample was peripheral blood or thyroid tissue (not recorded which). The receptors here all came from a woman aged 18-29 years with Graves' hyperthyroidism.

J is TRBJ1-1 and V is TRBV24-1; no definite D call. Germline values: CDR1 KGHDR, CDR2 SFDVKD. V was clipped by 6 bases and J by 4 bases, with 11 bases between them. The CDR3 has 13 amino acids. The chain's CDR3 is CATSLEGSTEAFF. CDR3 DNA sequence: TGTGCCACCAGTTTGGAGGGTAGCACTGAAGCTTTCTTT.

This clonotype has a count of ten or more. This sequence joins TRBV15 and TRBJ1-4, with D perhaps TRBD1 (5 bases). The germline CDR1 and CDR2 sequences are LNHNV and YYDKDF (reference sequence). The CDR3 consists of 17 residues. V was cut by 3 bases and J by 10 bases, with 24 bases left in between. Written as DNA, the CDR3 is TGTGCCACCAGCAGTAACCGGGCCAACGAAAACCAGGGAAAACTGTTTTTT. Encoded protein: CATSSNRANENQGKLFF.